This T cell receptor (beta chain) was recorded in a study of identical twins. Study-level points and caveats: Within twin pairs, the out-of-frame alpha sequences they shared showed excess low generation probability. Sharing of beta out-of-frame sequences by twins showed a weaker excess. Cord blood beta clonotypes that were abundant carried fewer insertions, and memory repertoires showed no such trend. The study reached conclusions through statistical analysis that was cross-sectional, not following the same donors.

The ends lost 5 bases at V and 3 bases at J; junction bases unmatched: 4. The CDR3 has 14 residues. Germline V gene data show CDR1 as SQVTM and CDR2 as ANQGSEA. About this clonotype: Its target is unknown.

Each CDR3 protein is one row after TCRdb ran MiXCR on the 5' RACE reads. This table has around 1.7 million distinct CDR3 sequences, about 30% appearing once. The TCR originated in a newborn girl in good health. The chain carries TRBV29-1 and TRBJ2-7, with 13 bases identical to TRBD2. Sequenced: cord blood. The CDR3 DNA reads TGCAGCGTTCTGCGGACTAGCGGGAGCTACGAGCAGTACTTC. This translates into CSVLRTSGSYEQYF.